This record concerns one TCR beta chain sequence. This sample is drawn from a study of blood T cell repertoires in COVID-19. Study overall: Specimens from acute and convalescent COVID-19 originated in the United States, Italy and Spain.

The method was immunoSEQ multiplex PCR; TCRdb's version includes in-frame clones alone and lacks a portion of them. Among under 300,000 clones listed, approximately 90% were seen once. V lost 0 bases to trimming and J lost 4 bases; unmatched junction nucleotides: 6. Germline-derived CDR1 and CDR2 are KGHSH and LQKENI. CDR3 size: 15 residues. This TCR was recovered from a woman aged 25 to 45 with active or convalescent COVID-19. The J gene is TRBJ2-7, the V gene TRBV18, with 7 bases identical to TRBD1. The specimen was peripheral blood. CDR3 sequence: CASSPPVGQQYEQYF. The CDR3, as DNA: TGTGCCAGCTCACCACCAGTGGGACAGCAATACGAGCAGTACTTC.